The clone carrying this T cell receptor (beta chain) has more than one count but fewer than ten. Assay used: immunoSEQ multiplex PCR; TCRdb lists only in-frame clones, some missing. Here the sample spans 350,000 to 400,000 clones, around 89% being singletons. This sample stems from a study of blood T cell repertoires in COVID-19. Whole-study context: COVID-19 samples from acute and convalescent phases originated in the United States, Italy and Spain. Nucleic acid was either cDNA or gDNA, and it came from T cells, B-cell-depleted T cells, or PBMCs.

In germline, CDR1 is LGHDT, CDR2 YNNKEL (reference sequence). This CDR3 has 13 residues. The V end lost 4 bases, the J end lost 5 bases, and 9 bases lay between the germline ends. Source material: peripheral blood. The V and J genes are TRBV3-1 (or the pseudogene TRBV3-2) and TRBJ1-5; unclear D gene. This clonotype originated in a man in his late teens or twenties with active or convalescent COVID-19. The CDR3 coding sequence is TGTGCCAGCAGCCTCGGAGGTTATCAGCCCCAGCATTTT. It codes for CASSLGGYQPQHF.